This T cell receptor (beta chain) was recorded in a study of cytomegalovirus exposure and HLA in healthy donors. A multiplex PCR was run with 60 Vbeta primers and 13 Jbeta primers. Libraries were prepared by immunoSEQ multiplex PCR; TCRdb keeps only in-frame clonotypes and omits some of them. The sample yields 150,000 to 200,000 clones, 84% seen once. The CDR3 loop spans 19 amino acids. CDR1 is SGHVS, CDR2 FQNEAQ, per germline. With 0 bases clipped from V and 2 bases from J, the junction kept 14 bases outside the gene matches. The receptor was derived from a man aged 50 to 59 in good health and CMV-seropositive. The chain carries TRBV7-8 and TRBJ2-5; 8 nucleotides match TRBD2. Sequences were obtained from PBMCs. The CDR3 reads CASSLAVNRRTSSQETQYF. CDR3 bases: TGTGCCAGCAGCTTAGCGGTCAACAGGAGGACTAGCAGTCAAGAGACCCAGTACTTC.